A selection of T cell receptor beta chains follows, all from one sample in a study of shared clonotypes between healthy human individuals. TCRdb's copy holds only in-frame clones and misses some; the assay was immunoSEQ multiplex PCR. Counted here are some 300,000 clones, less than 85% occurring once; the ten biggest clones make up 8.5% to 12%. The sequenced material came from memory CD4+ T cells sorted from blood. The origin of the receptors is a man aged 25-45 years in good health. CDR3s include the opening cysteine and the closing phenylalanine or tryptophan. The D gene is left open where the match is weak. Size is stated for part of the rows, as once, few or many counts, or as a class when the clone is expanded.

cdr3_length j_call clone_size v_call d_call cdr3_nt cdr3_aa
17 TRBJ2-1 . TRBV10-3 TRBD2 TGTGCCATCAGTGAAACGCTACTAGCGGGGTCCTACAATGAGCAGTTCTTC CAISETLLAGSYNEQFF
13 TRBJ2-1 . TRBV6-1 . TGTGCCAGCAGATTTTTACAGGGCAATGAGCAGTTCTTC CASRFLQGNEQFF
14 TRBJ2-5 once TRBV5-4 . TGTGCCAGCAGCTTGTCTGCGGGACAAGAGACCCAGTACTTC CASSLSAGQETQYF
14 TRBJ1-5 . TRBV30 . TGTGCCTGGAGTGTAGCAGGGGTGGGTCAGCCCCAGCATTTT CAWSVAGVGQPQHF
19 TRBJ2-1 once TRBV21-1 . TGTGCCAGCAGCAAAAAGAGGTTTTCTAAGGCATACGGGTACAATGAGCAGTTCTTC CASSKKRFSKAYGYNEQFF
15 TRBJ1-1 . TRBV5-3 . TGTGCCAGAAGCTTGGTGTCTAGGGGGAGCACTGAAGCTTTCTTT CARSLVSRGSTEAFF
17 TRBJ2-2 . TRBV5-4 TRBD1 TGTGCCAGCAGCTCGAAGGGACAGGGGGTGAAAACCGGGGAGCTGTTTTTT CASSSKGQGVKTGELFF
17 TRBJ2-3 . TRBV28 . TGTGCCAGCAGTTCCCCCGTGACTCAAACTAGCACAGATACGCAGTATTTT CASSSPVTQTSTDTQYF
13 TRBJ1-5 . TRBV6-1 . TGTGCCAGCAGTGACAGGCTCAATCAGCCCCAGCATTTT CASSDRLNQPQHF
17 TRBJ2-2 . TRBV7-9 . TGTGCCAGCAGCCAAACCATGGGCATAACGAACACCGGGGAGCTGTTTTTT CASSQTMGITNTGELFF
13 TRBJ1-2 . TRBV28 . TGTGCCAGCAGTTTATTTGGGGCCGGGGGCTACACCTTC CASSLFGAGGYTF
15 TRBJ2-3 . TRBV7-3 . TGTGCCAGCAGCTTACAGGCGGGCCTCACAGATACGCAGTATTTT CASSLQAGLTDTQYF
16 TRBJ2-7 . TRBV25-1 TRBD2 TGTGCCAGCAGTGAAGGGCTAGCGGAGCTATCCTACGAGCAGTACTTC CASSEGLAELSYEQYF
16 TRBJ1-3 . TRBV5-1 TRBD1 TGCGCCAGCAGCCCTACCGGGACAGGGGCTGGAAACACCATATATTTT CASSPTGTGAGNTIYF
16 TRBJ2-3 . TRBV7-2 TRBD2 TGTGCCAGCAGCCACAACATAGCGGGGTGGGTAGATACGCAGTATTTT CASSHNIAGWVDTQYF
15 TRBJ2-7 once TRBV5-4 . TGTGCCAGCAGCTTTTTGGGGGACCGACCCTACGAGCAGTACTTC CASSFLGDRPYEQYF
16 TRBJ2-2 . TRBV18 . TGTGCCAGCTCACCACGAGGTGGCTATAACACCGGGGAGCTGTTTTTT CASSPRGGYNTGELFF
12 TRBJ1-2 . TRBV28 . TGTGCCAGCAGGAGTCAGTTCTATGGCTACACCTTC CASRSQFYGYTF
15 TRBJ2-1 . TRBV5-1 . TGCGCCAGCAGCTTGGCCCATTACAAGGACAATGAGCAGTTCTTC CASSLAHYKDNEQFF
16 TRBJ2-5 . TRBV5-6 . TGTGCCAGCAGCTTGCTGGCAGGGGGGAACCAAGAGACCCAGTACTTC CASSLLAGGNQETQYF
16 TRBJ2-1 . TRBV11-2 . TGTGCCAGCAGCGGGAGGGACAGGTTGGGCTACAATGAGCAGTTCTTC CASSGRDRLGYNEQFF
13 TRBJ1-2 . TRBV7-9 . TGTGCCAGCAGCTTAGGGACATTATCTGGCTACACCTTC CASSLGTLSGYTF
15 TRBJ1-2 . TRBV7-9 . TGTGCCAGCAGCAACAGGGTGTTTGATTGGGATGGCTACACCTTC CASSNRVFDWDGYTF
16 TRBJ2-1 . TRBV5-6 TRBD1 TGTGCCAGCAGCACCGGGACAGTGAGGTCCTACAATGAGCAGTTCTTC CASSTGTVRSYNEQFF
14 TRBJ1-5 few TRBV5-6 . TGTGCCAGCAGCCCACTTGGGCGGAATCAGCCCCAGCATTTT CASSPLGRNQPQHF
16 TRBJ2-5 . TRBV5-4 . TGTGCCAGCAGCTCCCGACTCTCATTAAACCAAGAGACCCAGTACTTC CASSSRLSLNQETQYF
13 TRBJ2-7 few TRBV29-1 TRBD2 TGCAGCGTGATACTAGCGGGTGGCTACGAGCAGTACTTC CSVILAGGYEQYF
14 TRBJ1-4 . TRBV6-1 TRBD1 TGTGCCAGCAGTCCGACGGGACAGTCGGAAAAACTGTTTTTT CASSPTGQSEKLFF
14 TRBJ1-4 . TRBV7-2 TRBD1 TGTGCCAGCAGCCGGGACAGGGTGGTTGAAAAACTGTTTTTT CASSRDRVVEKLFF
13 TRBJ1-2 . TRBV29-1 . TGCAGCGTTTTCGGGGCAGGGAGGGATGGCTACACCTTC CSVFGAGRDGYTF
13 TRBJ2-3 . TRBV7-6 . TGTGCCAGCAGCTCTAGCCACACAGATACGCAGTATTTT CASSSSHTDTQYF
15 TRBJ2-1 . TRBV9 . TGTGCCAGCAGCGTCGGGGAATTAGGCTACAATGAGCAGTTCTTC CASSVGELGYNEQFF
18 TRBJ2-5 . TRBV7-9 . TGTGCCAGCAGCTTAGTCGTGGGGGGGCCCCAACCTCAAGAGACCCAGTACTTC CASSLVVGGPQPQETQYF